This section outlines one T cell receptor beta chain sequence together with its context. Method: immunoSEQ multiplex PCR; TCRdb's copy keeps in-frame clones and lacks some. Here the sample spans roughly 220,000 clones, around 89% being singletons. Germline assignment: CDR1 SNHLY and CDR2 FYNNEI. J gave up 8 bases and V 6 bases, and 9 bases lay outside the gene matches. This CDR3 is 13 amino acids long. This sample is drawn from a study of blood T cell repertoires in COVID-19. The chain is built from TRBV2 and TRBJ1-2, with 7 bases that match TRBD1. The source of this sequence is a woman aged 18-30 years in a cohort exposed to, infected with or recovered from COVID-19 (not recorded which). Sequenced material: PBMCs or T cells enriched from blood (not recorded which). For the CDR3, the DNA is TGTGCCAGCAGATCTTCTGGGACAGAAGGCTACACCTTC. Encoded protein: CASRSSGTEGYTF.